Each of the 23 T cell receptor beta chains below was sequenced from the same sample in a study of T cells in Graves' hyperthyroidism and ophthalmopathy. Template material for amplifying TCR beta CDR3 regions consisted of RNA transcripts. A set of HTBI primers served as the primers for a first-round RT-PCR of the TCR CDR3. One entry per CDR3 protein, called by TCRdb with MiXCR from the multiplex PCR reads. The table records approximately 690,000 distinct CDR3 sequences, around 15% of them present only once. Sequenced sample: blood. The receptors were gathered from a woman aged 50 to 60 with Graves' ophthalmopathy.

This clonotype has more than one count but fewer than ten. V usage is TRBV7-9 and J usage is TRBJ2-1, with TRBD2 matching over 11 bases. Germline V gives CDR1 SEHNR, CDR2 FQNEAQ (reference sequence). V shed 5 bases and J 1 base; nucleotides not matched to a gene: 13. This CDR3 has 19 amino acids. CDR3 loop: CASSRYPGTSGTSYNEQFF. The DNA of the CDR3 is TGTGCCAGCAGCCGATACCCGGGGACTAGCGGTACGTCCTACAATGAGCAGTTCTTC.

This clonotype was seen at least ten times. CDR3 bases: TGTGCCAGCAGCACGCGGACAGGAGGAGGCTATGGCTACACCTTC. Encoded protein: CASSTRTGGGYGYTF. The rearrangement joins TRBV7-8 to TRBJ1-2; 7 bases line up with TRBD1. Losses at the gene ends were 5 bases for V and 4 bases for J; bases not matched to a gene: 10. This CDR3 is 15 amino acids long. In germline, CDR1 is SGHVS, CDR2 FQNEAQ. Together with reference TRBV7-8 and TRBJ1-2, the CDR3 gives the full variable domain: GAGVSQSPRYKVAKRGQDVALRCDPISGHVSLFWYQQALGQGPEFLTYFQNEAQLDKSGLPSDRFFAERPEGSVSTLKIQRTQQEDSAVYLCASSTRTGGGYGYTFGSGTRLTVV.

The V gene is TRBV12-3 or TRBV12-4, the J gene TRBJ2-7; D is undetermined. The CDR3 covers 15 residues. V was pared by 6 bases and J by 0 bases, with 15 bases between. Here the CDR3 reads CASSRRATSSYEQYF. DNA for the CDR3: TGTGCCAGCAGCCGCCGGGCCACCAGCTCCTACGAGCAGTACTTC.

V gene TRBV14 combines with J gene TRBJ2-1; 7 bases match TRBD2. There are 15 residues in the CDR3. CDR1 and CDR2 from the germline V gene are SGHDN and FVKESK. J gave up 6 bases and V 5 bases, and 10 bases lay outside the gene matches. This CDR3 is CASSYQLSGLNEQFF. As DNA, the CDR3 is TGTGCCAGCAGCTACCAGCTTAGCGGGCTCAATGAGCAGTTCTTC. Filled out from reference TRBV14 and TRBJ2-1, the complete variable domain reads EAGVTQFPSHSVIEKGQTVTLRCDPISGHDNLYWYRRVMGKEIKFLLHFVKESKQDESGMPNNRFLAERTGGTYSTLKVQPAELEDSGVYFCASSYQLSGLNEQFFGPGTRLTVL.

This clonotype occurred many times. The chain combines TRBV6-6 with TRBJ1-1; D is undetermined. CDR3 length: 14 amino acids. Germline values: CDR1 MNHNY, CDR2 SVGAGI (reference sequence). V was pared by 0 bases and J by 1 base, with 6 bases between. CDR3 nucleotide sequence: TGTGCCAGCAGTTACTCAGGGCGGAACACTGAAGCTTTCTTT. Translating gives CASSYSGRNTEAFF.

This clonotype was detected a few times. The V gene is TRBV4-2, the J gene TRBJ2-3, with D possibly being TRBD1 (5 bases). V dropped 0 bases and J dropped 12 bases, with 22 bases sitting between them. Germline CDR1 and CDR2: LGHNA and YNFKEQ. The length of the CDR3 is 16 residues. The CDR3 is CASSQDPMDTPTSQYF. The CDR3, as DNA: TGTGCCAGCAGCCAAGATCCCATGGACACCCCGACATCCCAGTATTTT.

The chain links TRBV20-1 to TRBJ2-5; 10 bases agree with TRBD1. CDR1 is DFQATT and CDR2 is SNEGSKA in the germline V gene (reference sequence). The length of the CDR3 is 15 residues. The ends lost 2 bases at V and 9 bases at J; junction bases unmatched: 12. Here the CDR3 reads CSARPRDRGRAAQYF. CDR3 DNA: TGCAGTGCTAGACCCCGGGACAGGGGACGGGCGGCCCAGTACTTC.

As to this clonotype: One base away lies a much larger clone, so this may be a sequencing read error. J is TRBJ2-7 and V is TRBV3-1; TRBD2 might be the D (6 bases). Germline-derived CDR1 and CDR2 are LGHDT and YNNKEL (reference sequence). V lost 7 bases, J lost 6 bases, and 19 bases lay in between. CDR3 length: 14 amino acids. DNA for the CDR3: TGTGCCAGCATCCGCCGACTAGTACGGGGCGAGCAGTACTTC. It encodes CASIRRLVRGEQYF.

The chain joins TRBV7-2 to TRBJ2-3; 9 positions match TRBD2. The V and J ends lost 7 bases and 5 bases, in that order; junction bases with no gene match: 7. Germline CDR1 and CDR2: SGHTA and FQGNSA. The CDR3 is 14 residues long. The CDR3 nucleotides read TGTGCCAGCACCTTTAGCGGGAGACAAGATACGCAGTATTTT. Its translation: CASTFSGRQDTQYF.

This clonotype was detected ten times or more. The J gene is TRBJ2-7, the V gene TRBV7-9; the D gene is possibly TRBD1 (7 bases). The germline V and J ends were trimmed by 4 bases and 2 bases, with 18 bases remaining between them. This CDR3 region has 16 residues. Germline CDR1 is SEHNR and CDR2 is FQNEAQ (reference sequence). The CDR3 DNA follows: TGTGCCAGCAGCTGGAGGGACAGTACCCGAACCTACGAGCAGTACTTC. The encoded protein is CASSWRDSTRTYEQYF.

This clonotype was observed many times. The J gene is TRBJ1-3, the V gene TRBV2, with no clear D. CDR1 is SNHLY and CDR2 is FYNNEI in the germline V gene. This CDR3 spans 14 amino acids. Between the trimmed V and J ends, which lost 7 bases and 0 bases, there was a span of 10 bases. CDR3 DNA: TGTGCCAGCACCCCCTTAGTCTCTGGAAACACCATATATTTT. It translates to CASTPLVSGNTIYF. The full variable domain, with the rest looked up from reference TRBV2 and TRBJ1-3, is EPEVTQTPSHQVTQMGQEVILRCVPISNHLYFYWYRQILGQKVEFLVSFYNNEISEKSEIFDDQFSVERPDGSNFTLKIRSTKLEDSAMYFCASTPLVSGNTIYFGEGSWLTVV.

This chain uses TRBV4-3 with TRBJ2-5; 10 bases map to TRBD2. V shed 0 bases and J 5 bases; nucleotides not matched to a gene: 6. CDR1 is LGHNA and CDR2 is YSLEER in the germline V gene. The CDR3 is 16 amino acids. CDR3 region: CASSQDRLAGVETQYF. CDR3 sequence (DNA): TGCGCCAGCAGCCAAGATCGGCTAGCGGGAGTGGAGACCCAGTACTTC.

DNA of the CDR3: TGCAGTGCTAGAGTCCGGCCGCAGAATAATTCACCCCTCCACTTT. Protein sequence: CSARVRPQNNSPLHF. V usage is TRBV20-1 and J usage is TRBJ1-6; D is unclear. CDR3 length: 15 residues. Germline CDR1 DFQATT, CDR2 SNEGSKA (reference sequence). Trimming cost V 1 base and J 5 bases, with 12 bases left between them.

This clonotype was observed many times. The chain combines TRBV20-1 with TRBJ2-5, with D tentatively TRBD2 (5 bases). Germline assignment: CDR1 DFQATT and CDR2 SNEGSKA (reference sequence). Trimming removed 0 bases at V and 5 bases at J, with 16 bases between. The CDR3 covers 15 residues. The CDR3 DNA reads as TGCAGTGCTAGAGATGGGTCAGACCCGGGGGAGACCCAGTACTTC. This codes for CSARDGSDPGETQYF.

The V and J genes are TRBV29-1 and TRBJ2-3; TRBD2 might be the D (6 bases). This CDR3 has 15 residues. V shed 6 bases and J shed 0 bases, with 16 bases lying between them. CDR1 and CDR2 (germline): SQVTM, ANQGSEA. Here the CDR3 reads CSVKPDYTSTDTQYF. CDR3 sequence (DNA): TGCAGCGTCAAACCGGACTACACTAGCACAGATACGCAGTATTTT.

This clonotype was seen a handful of times. The chain employs TRBV7-8 and TRBJ1-5; D unresolved. Germline V lookup: CDR1 SGHVS, CDR2 FQNEAQ. CDR3 length equals 15 residues. Trimming shortened V by 1 base and J by 4 bases, and 11 bases separated the two germline ends. The CDR3 nucleotides are TGTGCCAGCAGCTTAGAAACAGTCGGAAATCAGCCCCAGCATTTT. Protein: CASSLETVGNQPQHF.

This clonotype was seen many times. The chain recombines TRBV20-1 with TRBJ2-3, with 7 bases identical to TRBD2. Losses at the gene ends were 5 bases for V and 0 bases for J; bases not matched to a gene: 8. This CDR3 contains 15 residues. Germline V gives CDR1 DFQATT, CDR2 SNEGSKA (reference sequence). The DNA for the CDR3 is TGCAGTGCTCAGACTAGCCGCACTAGCACAGATACGCAGTATTTT. Protein: CSAQTSRTSTDTQYF.

This rearrangement joins TRBV27 to TRBJ2-7; 7 nucleotides agree with TRBD2. The germline gives CDR1 MNHEY, CDR2 SMNVEV (reference sequence). The CDR3 is 14 residues long. Trimming cost V 1 base and J 5 bases; bases outside gene matches: 5. CDR3 DNA sequence: TGTGCCAGCAGTTTATTTAGCGGACTAGACGAGCAGTACTTC. This sequence encodes CASSLFSGLDEQYF.

This clonotype was found many times. The chain has TRBV6-1 and TRBJ2-2; tentatively, D is TRBD1 or TRBD2 (5 bases each). The CDR3 covers 15 residues. V was pared by 2 bases and J by 0 bases, with 7 bases between. The V gene's germline CDR1 is MNHNS and CDR2 SASEGT. In DNA, the CDR3 is TGTGCCAGCAGTGAATTGGGGGCGAACACCGGGGAGCTGTTTTTT. This codes for CASSELGANTGELFF.

This clonotype was recorded many times. As DNA, the CDR3 is TGCAGTGCTAGTAGGCAGACAGATCAAGAGACCCAGTACTTC. It codes for CSASRQTDQETQYF. The V gene is TRBV20-1, the J gene TRBJ2-5; D might be TRBD1 (5 bases). Germline loops: CDR1 DFQATT, CDR2 SNEGSKA (reference sequence). With 3 bases removed from V and 2 bases from J, the gap between germline ends came to 13 bases. The CDR3 extends over 14 amino acids.

Only a few counts were recorded for this clonotype. This chain joins TRBV12-3 or TRBV12-4 and TRBJ1-3; perhaps TRBD1 as D (5 bases). Trimming cost V 3 bases and J 4 bases, with 10 bases left between them. This CDR3 is built from 14 residues. The CDR3 spells CASSFGGMGNTIYF. As DNA, the CDR3 is TGTGCCAGCAGTTTCGGGGGAATGGGAAACACCATATATTTT.

The chain has TRBV20-1 and TRBJ1-1, with D possibly being TRBD1 (6 bases). The length of the CDR3 is 13 residues. Germline assignment: CDR1 DFQATT and CDR2 SNEGSKA (reference sequence). V lost 3 bases and J 5 bases, leaving 13 bases between the germline ends. The CDR3 sequence: CSASPGRGTEAFF. As DNA, the CDR3 is TGCAGTGCTAGCCCGGGAAGGGGGACTGAAGCTTTCTTT.

This clonotype was counted many times. This chain links TRBV30 with TRBJ2-7; D unclear. Trimming pared 5 bases from V and 2 bases from J, leaving 22 bases between. CDR1 and CDR2 from the germline V gene are GTSNPN and SVGIG (reference sequence). The length of the CDR3 is 16 residues. DNA for the CDR3: TGTGCCTGGTCCGCCCTTTCGGAATACCGCCCCTACGAGCAGTACTTC. Protein sequence: CAWSALSEYRPYEQYF.